This TCR beta chain comes out of a study of control samples from healthy donors and cancer patients. Clones were read by immunoSEQ multiplex PCR, and TCRdb kept only the in-frame ones, dropping some. Among approximately 210,000 clones listed, around 90% were seen once. V gave up 3 bases and J gave up 2 bases, with 6 bases separating them. The germline V gene has CDR1 SGDLS and CDR2 YYNGEE. The CDR3 contains 13 residues. The rearrangement joins TRBV9 to TRBJ2-1; D gene unclear. This receptor was identified in a man aged 25-40 years in good health. Sequencing was done on a sample of blood. CDR3 nucleotides: TGTGCCAGCAGCGAGTTGCCCTACAATGAGCAGTTCTTC. Its translation is CASSELPYNEQFF. Based on the CDR3 plus reference TRBV9 and TRBJ2-1, the full variable domain is DSGVTQTPKHLITATGQRVTLRCSPRSGDLSVYWYQQSLDQGLQFLIQYYNGEERAKGNILERFSAQQFPDLHSELNLSSLELGDSALYFCASSELPYNEQFFGPGTRLTVL.